This T cell receptor (beta chain) stems from a study of cytomegalovirus exposure and HLA in healthy donors. This clone has just a few counts. Its specificity is unknown. The study's findings and limits: The classifier, whose performance was assessed in both the original and validation cohorts, reportedly diagnosed cytomegalovirus status with high specificity and sensitivity.

V lost 10 bases to trimming and J lost 8 bases, with 26 bases between them. CDR3 length: 15 residues. CDR1 and CDR2 from the germline V gene are LNHDA and SQIVND (reference sequence). Primers included in the PCR were 60 Vbeta and 13 Jbeta primers. Using immunoSEQ multiplex PCR, the repertoire was profiled, and TCRdb retains in-frame clones only, with some absent. The data show about 170,000 clones, with over 70% seen just once and approximately 3.4% held by the top ten. The sequenced sample was PBMCs. This receptor was obtained from a woman between 45 and 60 years old in good health and CMV-seropositive. V is TRBV19 and J is TRBJ1-1; D perhaps matches TRBD1 (6 bases). Here the CDR3 reads CATKPLSQGHHEAFF. CDR3 sequence (DNA): TGTGCCACCAAACCGCTTTCCCAGGGGCACCACGAAGCTTTCTTT.